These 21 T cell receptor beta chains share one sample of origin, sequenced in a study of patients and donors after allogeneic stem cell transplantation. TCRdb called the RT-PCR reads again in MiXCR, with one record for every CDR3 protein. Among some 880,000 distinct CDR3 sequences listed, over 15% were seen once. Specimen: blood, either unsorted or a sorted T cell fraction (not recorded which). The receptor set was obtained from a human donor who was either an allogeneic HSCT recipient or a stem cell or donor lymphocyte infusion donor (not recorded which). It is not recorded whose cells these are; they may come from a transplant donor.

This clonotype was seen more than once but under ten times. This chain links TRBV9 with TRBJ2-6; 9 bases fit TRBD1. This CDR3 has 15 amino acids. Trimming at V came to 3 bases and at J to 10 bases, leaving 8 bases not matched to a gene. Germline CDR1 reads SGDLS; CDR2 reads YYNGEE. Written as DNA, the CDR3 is TGTGCCAGCAGCGGACTGACAGGGGGACTTAACGTCCTGACTTTC. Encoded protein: CASSGLTGGLNVLTF. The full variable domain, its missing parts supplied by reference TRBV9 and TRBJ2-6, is DSGVTQTPKHLITATGQRVTLRCSPRSGDLSVYWYQQSLDQGLQFLIQYYNGEERAKGNILERFSAQQFPDLHSELNLSSLELGDSALYFCASSGLTGGLNVLTFGAGSRLTVL.

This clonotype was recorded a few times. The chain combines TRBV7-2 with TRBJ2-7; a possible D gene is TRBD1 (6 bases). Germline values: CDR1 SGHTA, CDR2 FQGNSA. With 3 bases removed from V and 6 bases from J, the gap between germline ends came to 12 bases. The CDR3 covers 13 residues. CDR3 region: CASSFKGGSEQYF. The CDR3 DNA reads TGTGCCAGCAGCTTTAAAGGGGGTAGCGAGCAGTACTTC.

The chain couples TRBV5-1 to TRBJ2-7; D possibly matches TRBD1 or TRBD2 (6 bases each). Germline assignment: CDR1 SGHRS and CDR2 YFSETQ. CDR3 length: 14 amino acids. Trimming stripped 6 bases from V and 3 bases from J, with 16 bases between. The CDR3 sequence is CASTAPGGDYEQYF. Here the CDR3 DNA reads TGCGCCAGCACCGCTCCCGGGGGCGACTACGAGCAGTACTTC.

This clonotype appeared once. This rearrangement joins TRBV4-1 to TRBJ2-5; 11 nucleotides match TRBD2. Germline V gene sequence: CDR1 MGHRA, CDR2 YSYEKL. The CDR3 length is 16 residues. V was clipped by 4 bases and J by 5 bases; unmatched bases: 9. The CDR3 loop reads CASSPIIIAGGETQYF. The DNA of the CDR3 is TGCGCCAGCAGCCCCATAATCATAGCGGGAGGGGAGACCCAGTACTTC.

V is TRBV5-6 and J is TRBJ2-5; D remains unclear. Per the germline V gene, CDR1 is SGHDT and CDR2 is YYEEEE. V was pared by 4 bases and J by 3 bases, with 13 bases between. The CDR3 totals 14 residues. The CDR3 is CASSTRLTEETQYF. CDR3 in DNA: TGTGCCAGCAGCACCCGACTGACTGAAGAGACCCAGTACTTC.

This CDR3 is CASSDYVRVEPPYGYTF. DNA of the CDR3: TGTGCCAGCAGTGATTATGTCAGGGTCGAACCGCCTTATGGCTACACCTTC. The chain uses TRBV2 and TRBJ1-2; D is possibly TRBD1 (5 bases). V shed 3 bases and J shed 5 bases, with 22 bases lying between them. The CDR3 is 17 residues long. Per the germline V gene, CDR1 is SNHLY and CDR2 is FYNNEI.

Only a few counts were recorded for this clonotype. CDR3 DNA sequence: TGTGCCAGCAGTGACCGTCGGGAGGGAGGCAATGAGCAGTTCTTC. This encodes CASSDRREGGNEQFF. This chain links TRBV6-4 with TRBJ2-1; 8 bases match TRBD2. Germline V lookup: CDR1 MRHNA, CDR2 SNTAGT. The CDR3 length is 15 residues. Trimming cost V 2 bases and J 6 bases; bases outside gene matches: 6.

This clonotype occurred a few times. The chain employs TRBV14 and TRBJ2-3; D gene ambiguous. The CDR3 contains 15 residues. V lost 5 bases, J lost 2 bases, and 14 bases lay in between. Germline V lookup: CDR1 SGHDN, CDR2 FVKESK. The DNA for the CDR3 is TGTGCCAGCAGCGGGGTAGGGCTATCCACAGATACGCAGTATTTT. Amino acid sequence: CASSGVGLSTDTQYF.

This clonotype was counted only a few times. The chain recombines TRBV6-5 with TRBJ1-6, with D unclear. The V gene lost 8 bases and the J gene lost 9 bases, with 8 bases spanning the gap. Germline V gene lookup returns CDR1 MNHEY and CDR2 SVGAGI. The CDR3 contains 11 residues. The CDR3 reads CASGLGSPLHF. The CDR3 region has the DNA TGTGCCAGCGGGCTAGGTTCACCCCTCCACTTT.

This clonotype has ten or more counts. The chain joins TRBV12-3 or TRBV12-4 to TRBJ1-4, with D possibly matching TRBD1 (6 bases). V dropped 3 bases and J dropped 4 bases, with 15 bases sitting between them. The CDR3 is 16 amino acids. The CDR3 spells CASSFRVLQGNEKLFF. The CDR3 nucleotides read TGTGCCAGCAGTTTCAGGGTTCTACAGGGTAATGAAAAACTGTTTTTT.

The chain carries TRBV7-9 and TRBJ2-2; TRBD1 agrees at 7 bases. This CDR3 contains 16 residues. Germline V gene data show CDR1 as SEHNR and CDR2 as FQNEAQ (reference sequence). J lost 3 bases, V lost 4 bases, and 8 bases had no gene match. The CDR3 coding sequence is TGTGCCAGCAGCTGGAGGACAGGCAGGGACACCGGGGAGCTGTTTTTT. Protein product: CASSWRTGRDTGELFF.

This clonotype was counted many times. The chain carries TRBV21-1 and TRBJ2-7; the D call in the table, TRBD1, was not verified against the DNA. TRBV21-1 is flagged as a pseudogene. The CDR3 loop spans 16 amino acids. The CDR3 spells CASSKRTREHHGEQYF. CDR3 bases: TGTGCCAGCAGCAAAAGGACCAGGGAACACCACGGGGAGCAGTACTTC.

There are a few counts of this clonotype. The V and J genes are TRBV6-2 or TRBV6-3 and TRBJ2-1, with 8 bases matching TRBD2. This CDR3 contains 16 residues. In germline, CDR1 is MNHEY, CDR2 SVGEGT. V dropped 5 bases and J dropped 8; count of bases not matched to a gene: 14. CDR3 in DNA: TGTGCCAGCAGTAGCCCCGGACTAGCTAATTTCTATGAGCAGTTCTTC. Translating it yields CASSSPGLANFYEQFF.

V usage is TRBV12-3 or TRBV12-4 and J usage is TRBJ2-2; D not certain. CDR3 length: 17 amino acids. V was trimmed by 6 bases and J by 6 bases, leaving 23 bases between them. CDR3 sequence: CASSLDPGNPLPGELFF. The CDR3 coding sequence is TGTGCCAGCAGCCTAGACCCGGGCAATCCTTTACCCGGGGAGCTGTTTTTT.

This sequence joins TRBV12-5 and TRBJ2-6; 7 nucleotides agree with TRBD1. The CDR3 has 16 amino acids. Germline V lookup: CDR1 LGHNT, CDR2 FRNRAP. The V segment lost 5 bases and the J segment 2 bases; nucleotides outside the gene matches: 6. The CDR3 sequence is CASGPGTVPGANVLTF. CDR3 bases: TGTGCTAGTGGTCCTGGGACAGTACCTGGGGCCAACGTCCTGACTTTC.

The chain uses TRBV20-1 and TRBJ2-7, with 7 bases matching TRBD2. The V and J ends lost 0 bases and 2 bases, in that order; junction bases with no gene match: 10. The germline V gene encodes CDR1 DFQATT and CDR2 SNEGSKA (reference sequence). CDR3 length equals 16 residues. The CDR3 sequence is CSARDTIAGVPYEQYF. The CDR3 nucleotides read TGCAGTGCTAGAGATACGATCGCGGGAGTCCCCTACGAGCAGTACTTC.

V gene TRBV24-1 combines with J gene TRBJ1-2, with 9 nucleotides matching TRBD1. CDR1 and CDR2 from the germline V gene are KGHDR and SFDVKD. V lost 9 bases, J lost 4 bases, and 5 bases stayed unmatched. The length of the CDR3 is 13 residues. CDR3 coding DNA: TGTGCCACCCAGGACAGGGGAGGCTATGGCTACACCTTC. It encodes CATQDRGGYGYTF.

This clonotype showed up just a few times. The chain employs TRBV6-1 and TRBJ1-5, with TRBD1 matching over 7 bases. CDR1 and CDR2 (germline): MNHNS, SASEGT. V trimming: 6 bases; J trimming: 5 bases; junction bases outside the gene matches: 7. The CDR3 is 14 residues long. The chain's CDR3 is CASRGTANYQPQHF. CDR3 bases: TGTGCCAGCAGAGGGACAGCAAACTATCAGCCCCAGCATTTT.

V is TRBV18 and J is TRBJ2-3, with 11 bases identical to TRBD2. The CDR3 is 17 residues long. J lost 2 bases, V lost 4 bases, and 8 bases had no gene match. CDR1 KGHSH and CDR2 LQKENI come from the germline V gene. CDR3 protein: CASSRFGTSGLTDTQYF. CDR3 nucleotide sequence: TGTGCCAGCTCACGATTTGGGACTAGCGGACTCACAGATACGCAGTATTTT. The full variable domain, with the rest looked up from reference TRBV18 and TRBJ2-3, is NAGVMQNPRHLVRRRGQEARLRCSPMKGHSHVYWYRQLPEEGLKFMVYLQKENIIDESGMPKERFSAEFPKEGPSILRIQQVVRGDSAAYFCASSRFGTSGLTDTQYFGPGTRLTVL.

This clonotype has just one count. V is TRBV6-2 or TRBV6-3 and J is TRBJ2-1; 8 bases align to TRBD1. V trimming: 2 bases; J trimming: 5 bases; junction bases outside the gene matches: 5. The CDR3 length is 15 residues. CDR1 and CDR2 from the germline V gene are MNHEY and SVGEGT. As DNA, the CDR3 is TGTGCCAGCAGTTACCGGACAGGGCTACACAATGAGCAGTTCTTC. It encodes CASSYRTGLHNEQFF.

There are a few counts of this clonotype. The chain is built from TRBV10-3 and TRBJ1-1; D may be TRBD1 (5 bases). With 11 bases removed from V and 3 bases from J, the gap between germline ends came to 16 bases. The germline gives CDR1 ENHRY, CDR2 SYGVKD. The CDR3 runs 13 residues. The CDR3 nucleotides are TGTGCCGTCGGGACGTATGGGGACACTGAAGCTTTCTTT. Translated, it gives CAVGTYGDTEAFF.